This T cell receptor beta chain emerged from a study of blood T cell repertoires in COVID-19. At the level of the study: Italy, Spain and the United States were the sources of the convalescent and acute COVID-19 samples.

V lost 5 bases to trimming and J lost 13 bases; unmatched junction nucleotides: 7. This CDR3 region has 14 residues. Germline V gene sequence: CDR1 LGHDT, CDR2 YNNKEL (reference sequence). The method was immunoSEQ multiplex PCR; TCRdb's version includes in-frame clones alone and lacks a portion of them. The repertoire consists of about 120,000 clones, with just over 70% occurring once and the leading ten covering roughly 0.86%. The specimen sequenced was peripheral blood. The source is a human donor with acute or convalescent COVID-19. The donor label of this sample is uncertain. This chain uses TRBV3-1 (or the pseudogene TRBV3-2) with TRBJ1-6; 11 nucleotides match TRBD1. CDR3 residues: CASSTGTGGYPLHF. Written as DNA, the CDR3 is TGTGCCAGCAGCACCGGGACAGGGGGTTATCCCCTCCACTTT.